This TCR beta chain was retrieved from a study of cytomegalovirus exposure and HLA in healthy donors. A remark on this clone: Its antigen is not identified.

General study findings and limits: Of the V segments, some could not be distinguished, including TRBV6-2 and TRBV6-3, and were excluded.

The CDR3 runs to 11 residues. With 5 bases removed from V and 13 bases from J, the gap between germline ends came to 12 bases. Looked up from germline, CDR1 is SNHLY and CDR2 is FYNNEI. The PCR made use of 60 Vbeta and 13 Jbeta primers. Libraries were prepared by immunoSEQ multiplex PCR; TCRdb keeps only in-frame clonotypes and omits some of them. The sample shows 130,000 to 150,000 clones, roughly 65% of them seen only once. The chain couples TRBV2 to TRBJ2-1; no clear D gene. The specimen sequenced was PBMCs. This TCR came from a man in his sixties in good health and CMV-seronegative. CDR3 sequence: CASSIMESQFF. CDR3 in DNA: TGTGCCAGCAGTATCATGGAGAGTCAGTTCTTC.